This T cell receptor beta chain is drawn from a study of Siglec-9 on CD8 T cells in melanoma. Study findings and constraints: In melanoma tumors, a Siglec-9-marked effector memory CD8+ subset reportedly appeared to accumulate.

Germline V gene data show CDR1 as LNHDA and CDR2 as SQIVND (reference sequence). V was shortened by 10 bases and J by 0 bases, with 21 bases between the two germline ends. The CDR3 covers 16 residues. Method: immunoSEQ multiplex PCR; TCRdb's copy keeps in-frame clones and lacks some. The sample gives 36,000 or so clones, 65% to 85% of which show up once; under 2% is in the top ten. This clone has a single count. Its target is unknown. The chain carries TRBV19 and TRBJ1-1; weak D call: TRBD1 (5 bases). Sequenced input: Siglec-9- CD8+ T cells sorted from blood. The receptor's source is a human donor in good health. CDR3 protein: CATRGDALEMNTEAFF. CDR3 in DNA: TGTGCCACCCGGGGGGACGCGCTGGAAATGAACACTGAAGCTTTCTTT.